The 31 T cell receptor beta chains below come from one sample, sequenced in a study of cytotoxic CD8 clonotypes in ibrutinib-treated CLL. The repertoire was sequenced with immunoSEQ multiplex PCR; TCRdb's copy has only in-frame clones and lacks some. The table includes under 300,000 clones, around 77% detected once. The input for sequencing was PBMCs, taken at disease progression, from a patient treated with ibrutinib. The receptors shown here come from a human donor with chronic lymphocytic leukemia.

The chain combines TRBV10-1 with TRBJ2-1, with TRBD2 matching 7 bases. V lost 0 bases, J lost 5 bases, and 10 bases stayed unmatched. The CDR3 is made up of 17 amino acids. Germline V lookup: CDR1 WNHNN, CDR2 SYGVQD (reference sequence). CDR3 residues: CASSESREAGTDNEQFF. The CDR3 DNA is TGCGCCAGCAGTGAGTCCCGGGAGGCGGGTACGGACAATGAGCAGTTCTTC.

This chain connects TRBV6-1 to TRBJ2-5; no clear D. This CDR3 is built from 13 residues. Germline V gene data show CDR1 as MNHNS and CDR2 as SASEGT. Trimming removed 7 bases from V and 5 bases from J, with 14 bases in between. CDR3 sequence: CASTTSHRETQYF. The CDR3 DNA sequence: TGTGCCAGCACTACGAGTCACCGCGAGACCCAGTACTTC.

The chain is built from TRBV5-1 and TRBJ2-1; no definite D call. The germline V and J ends were trimmed by 1 base and 9 bases, with 5 bases remaining between them. The germline V gene has CDR1 SGHRS and CDR2 YFSETQ. This CDR3 spans 11 amino acids. The CDR3 sequence: CASSLSVEQFF. In nucleotides, the CDR3 is TGCGCCAGCAGCTTGTCCGTTGAGCAGTTCTTC.

V gene TRBV6-4 combines with J gene TRBJ1-1; TRBD1 is a possible D gene (6 bases). V shed 0 bases and J shed 5 bases, with 19 bases lying between them. The CDR3 is 17 residues long. CDR1 is MRHNA and CDR2 is SNTAGT in the germline V gene. This CDR3 is CASSDSVSQGRKTEAFF. The DNA of the CDR3 is TGTGCCAGCAGTGACTCGGTTTCCCAGGGGCGGAAAACTGAAGCTTTCTTT.

V is TRBV6-1 and J is TRBJ2-7; 15 bases align to TRBD2. Trimming cost V 3 bases and J 0 bases; bases outside gene matches: 3. The CDR3 contains 17 residues. Germline assignment: CDR1 MNHNS and CDR2 SASEGT. The CDR3 DNA reads TGTGCCAGCAGTGAGGGGACTAGCGGGAGGCTCTCCTACGAGCAGTACTTC. Protein: CASSEGTSGRLSYEQYF.

This rearrangement joins TRBV5-1 to TRBJ2-3; D is unresolved. The CDR3 is made up of 13 amino acids. The germline CDR1 and CDR2 sequences are SGHRS and YFSETQ. V gave up 4 bases and J gave up 7 bases, with 13 bases separating them. Written as DNA, the CDR3 is TGCGCCAGCAGCCCCACGAGAGCACATACGCAGTATTTT. Protein product: CASSPTRAHTQYF.

This chain uses TRBV19 with TRBJ1-2, with a weak D call TRBD1 (6 bases). With 5 bases removed from V and 1 base from J, the gap between germline ends came to 14 bases. The CDR3 covers 15 residues. Per germline, CDR1 LNHDA and CDR2 SQIVND (reference sequence). The chain's CDR3 is CASSLSQGYNYGYTF. The CDR3 nucleotides read TGTGCCAGTAGTTTGTCCCAGGGGTATAACTATGGCTACACCTTC.

The chain joins TRBV29-1 to TRBJ2-7, with 7 bases aligning to TRBD2. V lost 4 bases and J lost 6; bases outside the gene matches: 9. The CDR3 consists of 13 residues. In germline, CDR1 is SQVTM, CDR2 ANQGSEA. This CDR3 reads CSVGWAGAFEQYF. DNA for the CDR3: TGCAGCGTTGGATGGGCGGGAGCCTTCGAGCAGTACTTC.

The V gene is TRBV7-8, the J gene TRBJ2-3; D is unresolved. This CDR3 has 15 residues. Germline CDR1 is SGHVS and CDR2 is FQNEAQ. The V end lost 5 bases, the J end lost 0 bases, and 12 bases lay between the germline ends. The CDR3 coding sequence is TGTGCCAGCAGCGGAAGACCACCCAGCACAGATACGCAGTATTTT. Translating it yields CASSGRPPSTDTQYF. The entire variable domain, with the rest obtained from reference TRBV7-8 and TRBJ2-3, is as follows: GAGVSQSPRYKVAKRGQDVALRCDPISGHVSLFWYQQALGQGPEFLTYFQNEAQLDKSGLPSDRFFAERPEGSVSTLKIQRTQQEDSAVYLCASSGRPPSTDTQYFGPGTRLTVL.

The genes are TRBV7-6 and TRBJ1-6; possibly TRBD1 for D (6 bases). The CDR3 has 17 residues. Per the germline V gene, CDR1 is SGHVS and CDR2 is FNYEAQ. Trimming stripped 5 bases from V and 8 bases from J, with 22 bases between. This CDR3 reads CASSPMGIRQAHSPLHF. The CDR3 DNA reads as TGTGCCAGCAGCCCGATGGGCATTCGACAGGCCCATTCACCCCTCCACTTT.

This clone has a handful of counts. The chain combines TRBV9 with TRBJ1-6; unclear D gene. The CDR3 has 13 residues. Germline values: CDR1 SGDLS, CDR2 YYNGEE. V was shortened by 4 bases and J by 7 bases, with 9 bases between the two germline ends. CDR3 residues: CASSPRRNSPLHF. In DNA form, the CDR3 reads TGTGCCAGCAGCCCCCGGAGGAATTCACCCCTCCACTTT.

This clone appeared a single time. This sequence joins TRBV15 and TRBJ1-1; 8 nucleotides match TRBD1. Trimming at V came to 3 bases and at J to 4 bases, leaving 13 bases not matched to a gene. The CDR3 is made up of 17 amino acids. Germline V gene data show CDR1 as LNHNV and CDR2 as YYDKDF (reference sequence). The CDR3 spells CATSRGRTGKVGTEAFF. CDR3 DNA sequence: TGTGCCACCAGCAGGGGAAGGACAGGGAAAGTAGGCACTGAAGCTTTCTTT.

This clone was recorded a few times. The chain joins TRBV15 to TRBJ2-2; 7 bases line up with TRBD1. V gave up 4 bases and J gave up 5 bases; unmatched junction bases: 4. The germline CDR1 and CDR2 sequences are LNHNV and YYDKDF (reference sequence). The CDR3 sequence is 14 residues long. The DNA for the CDR3 is TGTGCCACCAGCATAGACAGGGCAACCGGGGAGCTGTTTTTT. This sequence encodes CATSIDRATGELFF. Filled out from reference TRBV15 and TRBJ2-2, the complete variable domain reads DAMVIQNPRYQVTQFGKPVTLSCSQTLNHNVMYWYQQKSSQAPKLLFHYYDKDFNNEADTPDNFQSRRPNTSFCFLDIRSPGLGDTAMYLCATSIDRATGELFFGEGSRLTVL.

This clone has more than one count but fewer than ten. This rearrangement joins TRBV15 to TRBJ2-7, with D perhaps TRBD1 (5 bases). This CDR3 is built from 14 residues. Germline-derived CDR1 and CDR2 are LNHNV and YYDKDF (reference sequence). Deletions cut 0 bases from V and 3 bases from J, with 9 bases between. DNA of the CDR3: TGTGCCACCAGCAGAGATAGCCAGGGCTACGAGCAGTACTTC. Translated: CATSRDSQGYEQYF.

This clone was seen a single time. This rearrangement joins TRBV7-2 to TRBJ1-2; D is unclear. From germline, CDR1 is SGHTA and CDR2 FQGNSA. With 4 bases removed from V and 8 bases from J, the gap between germline ends came to 14 bases. The CDR3 runs to 13 residues. The CDR3 sequence is CASSSDVVEGYTF. The CDR3 DNA is TGTGCCAGCAGCTCAGACGTGGTGGAAGGCTACACCTTC. Looking up the rest from reference TRBV7-2 and TRBJ1-2 gives the full variable domain: GAGVSQSPSNKVTEKGKDVELRCDPISGHTALYWYRQSLGQGLEFLIYFQGNSAPDKSGLPSDRFSAERTGGSVSTLTIQRTQQEDSAVYLCASSSDVVEGYTFGSGTRLTVV.

This clone was observed a few times. The chain links TRBV2 to TRBJ1-2, with a tentative D call TRBD1 (6 bases). CDR1 and CDR2 from the germline V gene are SNHLY and FYNNEI. V lost 6 bases and J lost 8, with 19 bases in between. CDR3 length: 14 residues. The CDR3, as DNA: TGTGCCAGCAGCGCCGACAGGCATCCCGGGGGCTACACCTTC. Translated, it gives CASSADRHPGGYTF.

In DNA, the CDR3 is TGTGCCAGCAGCGTGTACCAGGGGCCCTATAGGGACAATGAGCAGTTCTTC. It encodes CASSVYQGPYRDNEQFF. This chain uses TRBV9 with TRBJ2-1; weak D call: TRBD1 (6 bases). Trimming took off 2 bases at V and 5 bases at J, with 20 bases between the two ends. The germline V gene has CDR1 SGDLS and CDR2 YYNGEE. There are 17 residues in the CDR3.

V is TRBV5-1 and J is TRBJ1-3, with D unresolved. Germline lookup yields CDR1 SGHRS and CDR2 YFSETQ. The CDR3 is 17 amino acids. Trimming took off 4 bases at V and 0 bases at J, with 17 bases between the two ends. The CDR3 protein is CASSLRVRTNSGNTIYF. The CDR3 coding sequence is TGCGCCAGCAGCCTAAGGGTCCGAACCAACTCTGGAAACACCATATATTTT.

The chain has TRBV18 and TRBJ1-1; D not certain. This CDR3 has 12 residues. With 3 bases removed from V and 7 bases from J, the gap between germline ends came to 9 bases. Germline V lookup: CDR1 KGHSH, CDR2 LQKENI. CDR3 nucleotides: TGTGCCAGCTCACCCTACAGTGGTGAAGCTTTCTTT. Encoded protein: CASSPYSGEAFF.

DNA for the CDR3: TGTGCCAGCAGGAGGACTGGGGCCACAGATACGCAGTATTTT. It is translated as CASRRTGATDTQYF. The chain links TRBV9 to TRBJ2-3; TRBD1 or TRBD2 may be the D gene (5 bases each). CDR1 and CDR2 (germline): SGDLS, YYNGEE. Trimming took off 5 bases at V and 2 bases at J, with 12 bases between the two ends. The CDR3 is 14 residues long.

The rearrangement uses TRBV27 and TRBJ2-5, with D tentatively TRBD1 (5 bases). In germline, CDR1 is MNHEY, CDR2 SMNVEV (reference sequence). V shed 2 bases and J shed 4 bases, with 11 bases lying between them. The CDR3 runs 14 residues. The CDR3 region has the DNA TGTGCCAGCAGTTTAGAAGGGGTGCCAGAGACCCAGTACTTC. This codes for CASSLEGVPETQYF.

The genes are TRBV9 and TRBJ2-7, with 10 bases lining up with TRBD2. Germline CDR1 reads SGDLS; CDR2 reads YYNGEE. This CDR3 spans 15 amino acids. V was clipped by 0 bases and J by 4 bases; unmatched bases: 4. CDR3 in amino acids: CASSVGTSGIYEQYF. DNA for the CDR3: TGTGCCAGCAGCGTAGGAACTAGCGGGATTTACGAGCAGTACTTC.

The gene calls are TRBV11-3 and TRBJ2-2, with 7 bases that match TRBD2. V shed 5 bases and J 1 base; nucleotides not matched to a gene: 10. Germline assignment: CDR1 SGHNT and CDR2 YENEEA. This CDR3 comprises 17 residues. The CDR3 reads CASSQARERGNTGELFF. For the CDR3, the DNA is TGTGCCAGCAGCCAGGCAAGGGAGCGGGGGAACACCGGGGAGCTGTTTTTT.

The J gene is TRBJ1-2, the V gene TRBV28; D is possibly TRBD1 (5 bases). With 2 bases removed from V and 2 bases from J, the gap between germline ends came to 12 bases. CDR1 and CDR2 from the germline V gene are MDHEN and SYDVKM. This CDR3 contains 15 residues. In DNA, the CDR3 is TGTGCCAGCAGTTTAGTTCCCCAGGGCAACTATGGCTACACCTTC. This codes for CASSLVPQGNYGYTF.

The rearrangement uses TRBV10-1 and TRBJ2-5; 7 positions match TRBD1. Losses at the gene ends were 7 bases for V and 7 bases for J; bases not matched to a gene: 3. Germline values: CDR1 WNHNN, CDR2 SYGVQD (reference sequence). The CDR3 runs to 11 residues. The CDR3 is CASTTGSTQYF. The CDR3 nucleotides are TGCGCCAGCACGACAGGGTCGACCCAGTACTTC.

Notes on this clone: Other nucleotide sequences in the sample specify the same CDR3. This chain links TRBV10-3 with TRBJ2-7; D uncertain. CDR1 is ENHRY and CDR2 is SYGVKD in the germline V gene. This CDR3 has 12 amino acids. V dropped 0 bases and J dropped 4 bases, with 4 bases sitting between them. CDR3 in amino acids: CAISESTYEQYF. In DNA, the CDR3 is TGTGCCATCAGTGAGTCGACTTACGAGCAGTACTTC.

J is TRBJ1-4 and V is TRBV11-2; possible D gene TRBD1, 6 bases. The CDR3 covers 15 residues. Looked up from germline, CDR1 is SGHAT and CDR2 is FQNNGV. V was trimmed by 6 bases and J by 5 bases, leaving 16 bases between them. The CDR3 coding sequence is TGTGCCAGCAGAGGTCCCCAGGGGTGGAATGAAAAACTGTTTTTT. Translation gives CASRGPQGWNEKLFF.

This clone has only a few counts. This chain connects TRBV6-6 to TRBJ2-1; tentative D call: TRBD2 (6 bases). V lost 4 bases to trimming and J lost 4 bases, with 14 bases between them. The CDR3 contains 15 residues. Germline V gene data show CDR1 as MNHNY and CDR2 as SVGAGI (reference sequence). The CDR3 loop is CASSLSGRQYNEQFF. CDR3 bases: TGTGCCAGCAGTTTAAGTGGGAGGCAATACAATGAGCAGTTCTTC.

This clone was found once. The chain joins TRBV28 to TRBJ2-1, with D possibly matching TRBD1 (6 bases). Trimming took 5 bases from V and 5 from J, leaving 19 bases between them. Germline lookup yields CDR1 MDHEN and CDR2 SYDVKM. This CDR3 region has 16 residues. DNA of the CDR3: TGTGCCAGCAGTCCCCTCCCTACAGGGTGGGACAATGAGCAGTTCTTC. Translation: CASSPLPTGWDNEQFF.

This clone has only a few counts. The V and J genes are TRBV9 and TRBJ2-5; D is unclear. CDR3 size: 15 residues. Germline V lookup: CDR1 SGDLS, CDR2 YYNGEE. V was trimmed by 0 bases and J by 1 base, leaving 10 bases between them. CDR3 in amino acids: CASSVAPTRQETQYF. CDR3 sequence (DNA): TGTGCCAGCAGCGTAGCTCCCACACGCCAAGAGACCCAGTACTTC.

V usage is TRBV7-9 and J usage is TRBJ1-5, with D uncertain. The length of the CDR3 is 18 residues. V dropped 1 base and J dropped 2 bases, with 18 bases sitting between them. CDR1 is SEHNR, CDR2 FQNEAQ, per germline (reference sequence). CDR3 protein: CASSLDKSGSIGNQPQHF. CDR3 bases: TGTGCCAGCAGCTTAGATAAAAGTGGCTCTATTGGCAATCAGCCCCAGCATTTT.